Listed below are T cell receptor beta chains from one sample, sequenced in a study of molecular identifiers for immune sequencing clone quantification. TCRdb fed the PCR reads into MiXCR, producing one record per CDR3 protein. The sample contains about half a million distinct CDR3 sequences, roughly 26% of which appear only once. Sequences were obtained from naive CD8+ T cells from blood, with Jurkat cell RNA spiked in. These receptors were collected from a human donor in good health. Some libraries in this study had Jurkat cell RNA spiked in. The CDR3 runs from the conserved cysteine through the conserved F or W. The order of the fields is D gene, J gene, V gene, clone size, CDR3 protein, CDR3 DNA. A D gene is named only where the DNA matches it firmly. The listing skips clone size in some rows; elsewhere it reads once, few, many or a size class.

d_call: TRBD2; j_call: TRBJ2-7; v_call: TRBV19; clone_size: many; cdr3_aa: CASSGGGAGEQYF; cdr3_nt: TGTGCCAGTAGCGGGGGGGGAGCCGGCGAGCAGTACTTC
d_call: .; j_call: TRBJ2-1; v_call: TRBV4-3; clone_size: .; cdr3_aa: CASSQEKVAENNKQFF; cdr3_nt: TGCGCCAGCAGCCAAGAGAAGGTAGCCGAGAACAATAAGCAGTTCTTC
d_call: .; j_call: TRBJ2-1; v_call: TRBV4-3; clone_size: .; cdr3_aa: CASSQDLAGAYNEQFF; cdr3_nt: TGCGCCAGCAGCCAAGATCTTGCAGGAGCCTACAATGAGCAGTTCTTC
d_call: .; j_call: TRBJ1-4; v_call: TRBV4-3; clone_size: few; cdr3_aa: CASSHANSAPEKLFF; cdr3_nt: TGCGCCAGCAGCCACGCGAACAGTGCCCCTGAAAAACTGTTTTTT
d_call: TRBD1; j_call: TRBJ2-5; v_call: TRBV5-1; clone_size: few; cdr3_aa: CASSSLEDRVGQETQYF; cdr3_nt: TGCGCCAGCAGCTCCCTTGAAGACAGGGTGGGCCAAGAGACCCAGTACTTC
d_call: .; j_call: TRBJ2-2; v_call: TRBV19; clone_size: .; cdr3_aa: CASSIVLETGELFF; cdr3_nt: TGTGCCAGTAGTATAGTCCTAGAGACCGGGGAGCTGTTTTTT
d_call: TRBD1; j_call: TRBJ2-7; v_call: TRBV4-3; clone_size: few; cdr3_aa: CASSQVVTGSYEQYF; cdr3_nt: TGCGCCAGCAGCCAAGTCGTGACAGGGTCCTACGAGCAGTACTTC
d_call: .; j_call: TRBJ1-3; v_call: TRBV4-1; clone_size: few; cdr3_aa: CASSQENTIYF; cdr3_nt: TGCGCCAGCAGCCAAGAAAACACCATATATTTT
d_call: .; j_call: TRBJ2-7; v_call: TRBV27; clone_size: many; cdr3_aa: CASSLRSPYEQYF; cdr3_nt: TGTGCCAGCAGTTTAAGGAGCCCCTACGAGCAGTACTTC
d_call: .; j_call: TRBJ2-4; v_call: TRBV2; clone_size: .; cdr3_aa: CASLSALNIQYF; cdr3_nt: TGTGCCAGCCTCAGCGCCTTGAACATTCAGTACTTC
d_call: .; j_call: TRBJ1-3; v_call: TRBV4-3; clone_size: .; cdr3_aa: CASSQEGAGTGNTIYF; cdr3_nt: TGCGCCAGCAGCCAAGAGGGGGCAGGGACTGGAAACACCATATATTTT
d_call: .; j_call: TRBJ2-7; v_call: TRBV20-1; clone_size: few; cdr3_aa: CSAKPTTAFTYEQYF; cdr3_nt: TGCAGTGCTAAACCGACGACAGCTTTCACCTACGAGCAGTACTTC
d_call: .; j_call: TRBJ2-7; v_call: TRBV5-6; clone_size: few; cdr3_aa: CASSFMGNRDVQYF; cdr3_nt: TGTGCCAGCAGCTTCATGGGGAACCGGGACGTGCAGTACTTC
d_call: .; j_call: TRBJ2-3; v_call: TRBV19; clone_size: few; cdr3_aa: CASSPRETFNTDTQYF; cdr3_nt: TGTGCCAGTAGTCCCCGGGAGACTTTTAACACAGATACGCAGTATTTT
d_call: TRBD1; j_call: TRBJ1-1; v_call: TRBV7-9; clone_size: few; cdr3_aa: CASSSGQGGSETEAFF; cdr3_nt: TGTGCCAGCAGCTCCGGCCAGGGGGGCAGTGAGACTGAAGCTTTCTTT
d_call: .; j_call: TRBJ2-1; v_call: TRBV7-6; clone_size: .; cdr3_aa: CASITASGLMYEQFF; cdr3_nt: TGTGCCAGCATCACAGCATCGGGTCTCATGTATGAGCAGTTCTTC
d_call: .; j_call: TRBJ2-7; v_call: TRBV11-2; clone_size: .; cdr3_aa: CASSLVLGPGYEQYF; cdr3_nt: TGTGCCAGCAGCTTAGTTCTGGGACCGGGGTACGAGCAGTACTTC
d_call: .; j_call: TRBJ1-1; v_call: TRBV12-3/TRBV12-4; clone_size: many; cdr3_aa: CASSFTGAGTEAFF; cdr3_nt: TGTGCCAGCAGTTTCACGGGGGCGGGCACTGAAGCTTTCTTT
d_call: .; j_call: TRBJ1-2; v_call: TRBV20-1; clone_size: .; cdr3_aa: CSAHPTSARGGYTF; cdr3_nt: TGCAGTGCTCATCCAACATCAGCCAGAGGGGGCTACACCTTC
d_call: TRBD2; j_call: TRBJ2-7; v_call: TRBV7-8; clone_size: .; cdr3_aa: CASSLATSGPSYEQYF; cdr3_nt: TGTGCCAGCAGCTTAGCTACTAGCGGACCATCCTACGAGCAGTACTTC
d_call: .; j_call: TRBJ2-3; v_call: TRBV5-5; clone_size: few; cdr3_aa: CASSLIKADTQYF; cdr3_nt: TGTGCCAGCAGCCTTATTAAAGCAGATACGCAGTATTTT
d_call: TRBD2; j_call: TRBJ2-3; v_call: TRBV12-3/TRBV12-4; clone_size: few; cdr3_aa: CASSPTGGPPDTQYF; cdr3_nt: TGTGCCAGCAGTCCTACGGGGGGGCCGCCAGATACGCAGTATTTT
d_call: TRBD1; j_call: TRBJ1-1; v_call: TRBV4-3; clone_size: once; cdr3_aa: CASSHDRGQGAAFF; cdr3_nt: TGCGCCAGCAGCCACGACAGGGGGCAAGGTGCAGCTTTCTTT
d_call: .; j_call: TRBJ1-3; v_call: TRBV9; clone_size: many; cdr3_aa: CASSQIQGSGNTIYF; cdr3_nt: TGTGCCAGCAGCCAAATCCAGGGGTCTGGAAACACCATATATTTT